This TCR beta chain is from a study of T cells in Graves' hyperthyroidism and ophthalmopathy (dated by TCRdb to the late 2010s). Concerning the study at large: Peripheral blood was collected at initial diagnosis, before any treatment. The study also compared thyroid tissue and blood T-cell repertoires from more than 5 Graves' hyperthyroidism patients. The roughly 94 discovery patients were randomly divided into training and test sets at a 7:3 ratio. TCR V-J signatures able to tell the groups apart were searched for in a discovery cohort of 95 or so patients, of whom about 40 had Graves' ophthalmopathy and 55 to 65 had stable Graves' hyperthyroidism. Prospective prediction of ophthalmopathy was tested in an independent validation cohort consisting of 18 hyperthyroidism patients and 17 patients who later progressed to ophthalmopathy. Once sampling was done, hyperthyroidism patients were given methimazole at a starting dose of 30 mg daily, whereas ophthalmopathy patients were given high-dose intravenous methylprednisolone. TCR Vbeta CDR3 sequencing of approximately 140 peripheral blood samples (approximately 44 ophthalmopathy, roughly 74 hyperthyroidism and roughly 17 progressor patients) is reported in the paper. Paper-wide results and their limitations: A model built on a 13 V-J signature distinguished ophthalmopathy from stable hyperthyroidism, reaching approximately 89% sensitivity and 81.08% specificity in cross-validation and 80%/75% in testing. In validation, the model predicted progression to ophthalmopathy with roughly 70% sensitivity and about 72% specificity, a median of about 6 months before onset. Most expanded thyroid clonotypes (frequency above 0.001) were also detected in blood, a finding suggesting that blood repertoires may reflect thyroid immune responses. Sample size was not statistically predetermined, and blinding of investigators to group allocation was not performed.

The table lists this clonotype with a few counts. What this receptor recognizes is not known. Qualities for individual bases were not recorded, and no much larger clone is one base off. A patient counted as having stable Graves' hyperthyroidism if no progression to ophthalmopathy occurred over 18 months of follow-up. The hyperthyroidism patients were between 18 and 65 years old and newly diagnosed, with a disease duration of less than 2 months. The study excluded patients with uncontrolled infections, other autoimmune diseases, pregnancy or lactation. Diagnoses were based on clinical symptoms, serum thyroxine and TRAb, thyroid ultrasound and orbital computed tomography. Ficoll-Paque density gradient centrifugation was used to isolate PBMCs from 10 ml of fresh peripheral blood. Total RNA was extracted with Trizol reagent, and quality was checked on an Agilent 2100 Bioanalyzer. V is pruned by 3 bases and J by 5 bases, leaving 4 bases of the junction without a gene match. The cysteine opens and the phenylalanine closes a CDR3 of 14 amino acids. Left in the record is the CDR3 DNA by itself, 42 bases read in frame from the first base.

The TCR beta CDR3 regions were amplified from RNA transcripts. The first round of RT-PCR for the TCR CDR3 was performed with the HTBI primer set and the Qiagen OneStep RT-PCR kit. A second multiplex PCR round built the libraries, followed by size selection and purification. Libraries were sequenced paired-end with 100 bp reads on an Illumina HiSeq2000. The study's processing was this. SOAPnuke was used to process the raw data, removing reads that contained adapters or uncalled bases, had a mean Phred below 15, or lacked an exact match to the constant primer or identifier. High-quality paired reads were merged using COPE v1.2.5, and each unique nucleotide sequence was defined as a clonotype. MiTCR v1.1 was used to align clonotypes to the IMGT TRBV, TRBD and TRBJ reference segments. Analysis was restricted to V-J combinations with a frequency above 0.0001, which covered 99.2% of repertoires. A TCS score was defined as the ratio between F50 (clonal expansion) and ExV (chaos), using BLOSUM62-based TCRdist between CDR3 peptides within each V-J. Welch's t-statistics and random forest reduced several hundred V-J features to roughly 13, which were used in a naive Bayes classifier (R e1071). The Morisita-Horn index was used to measure how similar the thyroid and blood repertoires were. TCRdb redid the processing of the public reads, applying fastp at Q25 and MiXCR, and retained in-frame beta chains. Rows are combined by CDR3 protein, so each entry shows the most common genes and DNA. The V and J calls and clone size come from TCRdb's table, not from the authors' own analysis. Present in this sample are 800,000 or so distinct CDR3 sequences, 38% of which were seen just once. The ten largest clones capture approximately 10% of the sample.

The sample taken for sequencing was blood. The receptor's source is a man aged 18 to 29 with Graves' hyperthyroidism. Recombination joined TRBV12-3 or TRBV12-4 with TRBJ1-5; 7 middle bases align to TRBD1. The CDR3 here reads CASSFTGDYQPQHF. The sequenced DNA: TGTGCCAGCAGTTTCACAGGGGACTATCAGCCCCAGCATTTT.